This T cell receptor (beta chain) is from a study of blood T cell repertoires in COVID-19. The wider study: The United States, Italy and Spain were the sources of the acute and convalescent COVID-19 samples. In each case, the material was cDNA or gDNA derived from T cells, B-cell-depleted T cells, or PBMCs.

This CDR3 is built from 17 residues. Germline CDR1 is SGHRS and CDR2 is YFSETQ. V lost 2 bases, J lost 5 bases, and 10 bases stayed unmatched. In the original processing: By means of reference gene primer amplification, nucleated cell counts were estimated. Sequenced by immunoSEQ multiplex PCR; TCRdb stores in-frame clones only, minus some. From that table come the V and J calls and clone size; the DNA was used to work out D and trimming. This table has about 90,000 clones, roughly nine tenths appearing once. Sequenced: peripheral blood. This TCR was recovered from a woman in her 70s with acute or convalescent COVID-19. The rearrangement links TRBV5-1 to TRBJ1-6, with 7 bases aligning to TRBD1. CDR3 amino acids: CASSLGTPGQNNSPLHF. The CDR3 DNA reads TGCGCCAGCAGCTTAGGAACTCCGGGACAGAATAATTCACCCCTCCACTTT.